The 29 T cell receptor beta chains given below trace back to one sample, sequenced in a study of blood T cell repertoires in COVID-19. The assay was immunoSEQ multiplex PCR, and TCRdb's table has in-frame clones only and misses some. The data show 100,000 or so clones, about 83% seen once. The source material was peripheral blood. The receptors here all came from a man aged 65 to 85 with active or convalescent COVID-19.

This clone was observed a few times. This chain uses TRBV9 with TRBJ1-2; 9 bases are shared with TRBD1. V gave up 3 bases and J gave up 6 bases; unmatched junction bases: 6. This CDR3 spans 14 amino acids. CDR1 is SGDLS and CDR2 is YYNGEE in the germline V gene. In DNA, the CDR3 is TGTGCCAGCAGCGCGACGGGACAGGGAGATGGCTACACCTTC. The encoded protein is CASSATGQGDGYTF. The full variable domain, its missing parts supplied by reference TRBV9 and TRBJ1-2, is DSGVTQTPKHLITATGQRVTLRCSPRSGDLSVYWYQQSLDQGLQFLIQYYNGEERAKGNILERFSAQQFPDLHSELNLSSLELGDSALYFCASSATGQGDGYTFGSGTRLTVV.

The chain carries TRBV15 and TRBJ1-2; 8 nucleotides line up with TRBD1. This CDR3 comprises 16 residues. Per the germline V gene, CDR1 is LNHNV and CDR2 is YYDKDF (reference sequence). The V gene end was trimmed by 6 bases and the J gene end by 4 bases; junction bases not matched to a gene: 13. As DNA, the CDR3 is TGTGCCACCAGACGACAGGGGCCCCTTTCAATCTATGGCTACACCTTC. It is translated as CATRRQGPLSIYGYTF.

The chain joins TRBV3-1 (or the pseudogene TRBV3-2) to TRBJ2-3, with a tentative D call TRBD2 (6 bases). Germline CDR1 is LGHDT and CDR2 is YNNKEL (reference sequence). CDR3 size: 15 residues. V was clipped by 1 base and J by 2 bases, with 10 bases between them. DNA for the CDR3: TGTGCCAGCAGCCAAGGGAGCGGGCTCACAGATACGCAGTATTTT. Protein product: CASSQGSGLTDTQYF.

V gene TRBV3-1 (or the pseudogene TRBV3-2) combines with J gene TRBJ2-5, with D possibly matching TRBD1 (6 bases). Trimming left V 5 bases short and J 7 bases short, with 14 bases between. The CDR3 sequence is 13 residues long. Per the germline V gene, CDR1 is LGHDT and CDR2 is YNNKEL (reference sequence). The CDR3: CASSAPGHGTQYF. As DNA, the CDR3 is TGTGCCAGCAGCGCCCCGGGACACGGGACCCAGTACTTC.

J is TRBJ1-5 and V is TRBV28, with 12 bases fitting TRBD1. The V gene's germline CDR1 is MDHEN and CDR2 SYDVKM. Unmatched junction bases numbered 8, after V lost 6 bases and J lost 5 bases. CDR3 size: 16 residues. The CDR3 nucleotides read TGTGCCAGCAGCTTAAGGGACAGGGGGCTGTATCAGCCCCAGCATTTT. It yields the protein CASSLRDRGLYQPQHF.

This chain connects TRBV6-5 to TRBJ1-2, with D possibly matching TRBD1 (6 bases). Trimming left V 3 bases short and J 3 bases short, with 8 bases between. Germline lookup yields CDR1 MNHEY and CDR2 SVGAGI. The CDR3 covers 13 residues. CDR3 in amino acids: CASSYAGDYGYTF. CDR3 sequence (DNA): TGTGCCAGCAGTTATGCAGGGGACTATGGCTACACCTTC.

Comments on this clone: A read error may be the cause here, since a much bigger clone is one base away. V and J are TRBV9 and TRBJ2-2, with D possibly being TRBD2 (7 bases). The CDR3 has 18 amino acids. Germline V lookup: CDR1 SGDLS, CDR2 YYNGEE. The CDR3 sequence: CASSARVSGGVHTEELFF. DNA for the CDR3: TGTGCCAGCAGCGCCCGCGTGTCGGGGGGCGTTCACACCGAGGAGCTGTTTTTT.

This clone occurred a few times. The V gene is TRBV30, the J gene TRBJ1-5, with 11 positions matching TRBD1. Germline V gives CDR1 GTSNPN, CDR2 SVGIG (reference sequence). The CDR3 runs to 16 residues. After removal of 4 bases from V and 8 bases from J, the junction contained 13 bases not matched to a gene. The CDR3 nucleotides read TGTGCCTGGATTGGGACCGGGACAGGGGGGTCTGAGCCCCAGCATTTT. Translation: CAWIGTGTGGSEPQHF.

V is TRBV5-1 and J is TRBJ1-1, with D possibly being TRBD1 (5 bases). From germline, CDR1 is SGHRS and CDR2 YFSETQ. Trimming left V 1 base short and J 1 base short, with 11 bases between. CDR3 length: 15 residues. CDR3 nucleotides: TGCGCCAGCAGCTTGATGGGGCAGCAGAACACTGAAGCTTTCTTT. Translated: CASSLMGQQNTEAFF.

The gene calls are TRBV10-1 and TRBJ2-1; the D gene is possibly TRBD2 (6 bases). V shed 4 bases and J shed 9 bases, with 19 bases lying between them. Looked up from germline, CDR1 is WNHNN and CDR2 is SYGVQD (reference sequence). This CDR3 is built from 15 residues. For the CDR3, the DNA is TGCGCCAGCAGTGGGAGACTAGTCGCATCCATTGAGCAGTTCTTC. Translating it yields CASSGRLVASIEQFF.

The V and J genes are TRBV18 and TRBJ2-2; tentative D call: TRBD2 (5 bases). The germline gives CDR1 KGHSH, CDR2 LQKENI. Trimming took off 0 bases at V and 5 bases at J, with 16 bases between the two ends. The CDR3 spans 17 residues. The DNA of the CDR3 is TGTGCCAGCTCACCACCGAGAGTGGGTCGAGGGACCGGGGAGCTGTTTTTT. Its translation: CASSPPRVGRGTGELFF.

V and J are TRBV6-1 and TRBJ2-1, with 9 nucleotides matching TRBD1. V gave up 3 bases and J gave up 6 bases; unmatched junction bases: 9. This CDR3 is built from 16 residues. The germline CDR1 and CDR2 sequences are MNHNS and SASEGT. The CDR3 sequence is CASSDIQGARGNEQFF. The CDR3 nucleotides are TGTGCCAGCAGTGATATACAGGGGGCGAGGGGCAATGAGCAGTTCTTC.

The V and J genes are TRBV27 and TRBJ1-1; no clear D gene. The V and J ends lost 8 bases and 3 bases respectively, with 16 bases between them. Germline CDR1 and CDR2: MNHEY and SMNVEV (reference sequence). The CDR3 is 14 amino acids. The CDR3 DNA follows: TGTGCCAGCCGACTCTTGCTGAGGGACACTGAAGCTTTCTTT. It yields the protein CASRLLLRDTEAFF.

Here the CDR3 reads CSAVTGGSGANVLTF. In DNA form, the CDR3 reads TGCAGCGCTGTGACAGGTGGCTCTGGGGCCAACGTCCTGACTTTC. V usage is TRBV29-1 and J usage is TRBJ2-6; possibly TRBD1 for D (6 bases). CDR1 SQVTM and CDR2 ANQGSEA come from the germline V gene. The CDR3 loop spans 15 amino acids. The V end was cut by 7 bases, the J end by 0 bases, with 13 bases between.

The chain recombines TRBV3-1 (or the pseudogene TRBV3-2) with TRBJ2-2, with D uncertain. V lost 4 bases and J 7 bases, leaving 13 bases between the germline ends. This CDR3 contains 14 residues. Germline V lookup: CDR1 LGHDT, CDR2 YNNKEL (reference sequence). The CDR3 region is CASSPRLVRGELFF. CDR3 DNA sequence: TGTGCCAGCAGCCCTCGTCTGGTGCGCGGGGAGCTGTTTTTT.

The sample holds one count of this clone. V usage is TRBV3-1 (or the pseudogene TRBV3-2) and J usage is TRBJ1-1; no definite D call. In germline, CDR1 is LGHDT, CDR2 YNNKEL (reference sequence). Trimming removed 2 bases from V and 1 base from J, with 5 bases in between. The CDR3 extends over 13 amino acids. CDR3 coding DNA: TGTGCCAGCAGCCAAAGACAGAACACTGAAGCTTTCTTT. It encodes CASSQRQNTEAFF.

Points on this clone: The same CDR3 also results from other DNA sequences found in this sample. The V gene is TRBV6-5, the J gene TRBJ1-4; weak D call: TRBD1 (6 bases). The CDR3 extends over 14 amino acids. CDR1 and CDR2 (germline): MNHEY, SVGAGI. Trimming removed 3 bases at V and 7 bases at J, with 12 bases between. In nucleotides, the CDR3 is TGTGCCAGCAGTTATGGAACAGGGACTGAAAAACTGTTTTTT. Translating it yields CASSYGTGTEKLFF.

The genes are TRBV5-1 and TRBJ2-3; D possibly corresponds to TRBD2 (6 bases). V was pared by 1 base and J by 0 bases, with 12 bases between. The CDR3 runs to 16 residues. The germline CDR1 and CDR2 sequences are SGHRS and YFSETQ. The CDR3 DNA reads TGCGCCAGCAGCTTGACCTACGGGGGTAGCACAGATACGCAGTATTTT. Its translation: CASSLTYGGSTDTQYF.

This sequence joins TRBV7-2 and TRBJ2-3; 9 positions agree with TRBD2. V lost 5 bases to trimming and J lost 2 bases; unmatched junction nucleotides: 8. This CDR3 contains 16 residues. In germline, CDR1 is SGHTA, CDR2 FQGNSA. The DNA for the CDR3 is TGTGCCAGCAGCCCCCGGCGGGGGGGACTCACAGATACGCAGTATTTT. Protein product: CASSPRRGGLTDTQYF.

This sequence joins TRBV18 and TRBJ2-1; 11 bases line up with TRBD2. Germline V gives CDR1 KGHSH, CDR2 LQKENI. The CDR3 contains 15 residues. Trimming removed 3 bases from V and 9 bases from J; junction bases left unmatched: 7. The CDR3 DNA sequence: TGTGCCAGCTCACCTCCTAGCGGGGGGTGGGGTGAGCAGTTCTTC. As protein: CASSPPSGGWGEQFF.

The genes are TRBV3-1 (or the pseudogene TRBV3-2) and TRBJ2-2, with 8 positions matching TRBD2. The CDR3 is 16 residues long. Germline CDR1 is LGHDT and CDR2 is YNNKEL (reference sequence). Germline trimming cut 1 base from V and 3 bases from J; bases unmatched to any gene: 4. The CDR3 sequence: CASSQGMGLDTGELFF. The CDR3 coding sequence is TGTGCCAGCAGCCAAGGTATGGGACTAGACACCGGGGAGCTGTTTTTT.

V and J are TRBV14 and TRBJ1-2; no firm D call. The CDR3 spans 16 residues. Germline-derived CDR1 and CDR2 are SGHDN and FVKESK. Trimming removed 3 bases from V and 5 bases from J, with 19 bases in between. CDR3 sequence: CASSQEGWQVGYGYTF. DNA of the CDR3: TGTGCCAGCAGCCAGGAGGGCTGGCAGGTCGGATATGGCTACACCTTC.

This chain uses TRBV5-5 with TRBJ2-2, with D possibly being TRBD1 (6 bases). The CDR3 is made up of 17 amino acids. Germline CDR1 reads SGHKS; CDR2 reads YYEKEE (reference sequence). The germline V and J ends were trimmed by 1 base and 2 bases, with 15 bases remaining between them. The CDR3 is CASSLTTGMANTGELFF. The CDR3, as DNA: TGTGCCAGCAGCTTGACCACAGGGATGGCTAACACCGGGGAGCTGTTTTTT. Full variable domain (outside the CDR3, taken from reference TRBV5-5 and TRBJ2-2): DAGVTQSPTHLIKTRGQQVTLRCSPISGHKSVSWYQQVLGQGPQFIFQYYEKEERGRGNFPDRFSARQFPNYSSELNVNALLLGDSALYLCASSLTTGMANTGELFFGEGSRLTVL.

The chain joins TRBV7-9 to TRBJ2-5; 9 bases map to TRBD2. V lost 0 bases, J lost 5 bases, and 4 bases stayed unmatched. CDR1 is SEHNR and CDR2 is FQNEAQ in the germline V gene (reference sequence). CDR3 length: 15 residues. The CDR3 loop is CASSLASGGKETQYF. The CDR3 DNA follows: TGTGCCAGCAGCTTAGCTAGCGGGGGTAAGGAGACCCAGTACTTC. Supplemented by reference TRBV7-9 and TRBJ2-5, the full variable domain reads DTGVSQNPRHKITKRGQNVTFRCDPISEHNRLYWYRQTLGQGPEFLTYFQNEAQLEKSRLLSDRFSAERPKGSFSTLEIQRTEQGDSAMYLCASSLASGGKETQYFGPGTRLLVL.

The chain employs TRBV7-2 and TRBJ1-1; no reliable D call. Germline-derived CDR1 and CDR2 are SGHTA and FQGNSA. This CDR3 has 14 amino acids. Between the trimmed V and J ends, which lost 5 bases and 7 bases, there was a span of 17 bases. The DNA of the CDR3 is TGTGCCAGCAGCCTTAGGGAGTTTGAGGGTGAAGCTTTCTTT. Translation: CASSLREFEGEAFF.

The chain employs TRBV6-5 and TRBJ2-2, with D perhaps matching TRBD1 (5 bases). The CDR3 sequence is 14 residues long. Germline V gene lookup returns CDR1 MNHEY and CDR2 SVGAGI. V lost 2 bases, J lost 7 bases, and 11 bases lay in between. The CDR3 sequence is CASSYLRGGGELFF. In DNA, the CDR3 is TGTGCCAGCAGTTACCTAAGGGGCGGCGGGGAGCTGTTTTTT.

V gene TRBV6-5 combines with J gene TRBJ2-1; 9 bases match TRBD2. The trim removed 2 bases at V and 1 base at J, leaving 3 bases unmatched. Germline V gene sequence: CDR1 MNHEY, CDR2 SVGAGI. The CDR3 is 16 residues long. CDR3 nucleotide sequence: TGTGCCAGCAGTTACGAGACTAGCGGTTCCTACAATGAGCAGTTCTTC. This encodes CASSYETSGSYNEQFF.

This clone was detected once. The gene calls are TRBV19 and TRBJ2-2; 8 nucleotides align to TRBD2. Germline V gene sequence: CDR1 LNHDA, CDR2 SQIVND (reference sequence). V shed 5 bases and J 6 bases; nucleotides not matched to a gene: 11. The CDR3 totals 16 residues. CDR3 sequence reads: CASSDERTSSPGELFF. Here the CDR3 DNA reads TGTGCCAGTAGTGACGAGAGGACTAGCTCGCCCGGGGAGCTGTTTTTT.

This chain connects TRBV6-1 to TRBJ1-5; TRBD1 might be the D (6 bases). Germline CDR1 reads MNHNS; CDR2 reads SASEGT. CDR3 size: 16 residues. V was cut by 3 bases and J by 6 bases, with 18 bases left in between. The CDR3, as DNA: TGTGCCAGCAGTGAGTACACAGGGTTTGGGGGTCAGCCCCAGCATTTT. Translation: CASSEYTGFGGQPQHF.